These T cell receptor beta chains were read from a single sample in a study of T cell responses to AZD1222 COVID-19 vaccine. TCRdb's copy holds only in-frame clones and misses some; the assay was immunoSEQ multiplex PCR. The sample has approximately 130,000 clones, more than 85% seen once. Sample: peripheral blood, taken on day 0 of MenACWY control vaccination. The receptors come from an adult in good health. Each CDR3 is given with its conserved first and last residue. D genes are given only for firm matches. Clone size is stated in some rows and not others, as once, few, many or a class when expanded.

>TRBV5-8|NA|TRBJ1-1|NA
TGTGCCAGCAGCTTTGGGGAGTTGAACACTGAAGCTTTCTTT
CASSFGELNTEAFF
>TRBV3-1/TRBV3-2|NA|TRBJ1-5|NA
TGTGCCAGCAGCCAAGGGGGTCAGCCCCAGCATTTT
CASSQGGQPQHF
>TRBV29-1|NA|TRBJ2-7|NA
TGCAGCGTTGACTGGGCACAGGGAAGCTCCTACGAGCAGTACTTC
CSVDWAQGSSYEQYF
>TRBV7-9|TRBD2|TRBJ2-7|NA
TGTGCCAGCAGCACCGGACTAGCGGGAGGGCCCGCCTACGAGCAGTACTTC
CASSTGLAGGPAYEQYF
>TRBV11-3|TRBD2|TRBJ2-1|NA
TGTGCCAGCAGCGAGACTAGCGGGAGGTCCTCCTACAATGAGCAGTTCTTC
CASSETSGRSSYNEQFF
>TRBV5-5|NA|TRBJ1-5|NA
TGTGCCAGCAGCTTAATTGGGAGCAATCAGCCCCAGCATTTT
CASSLIGSNQPQHF
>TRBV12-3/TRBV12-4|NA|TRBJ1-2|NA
TGTGCCAGCACATTAAAGACTAACTATGGCTACACCTTC
CASTLKTNYGYTF
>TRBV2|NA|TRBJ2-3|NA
TGTGCCAGCAGGGCCGGGACACAAGTCACAGATACGCAGTATTTT
CASRAGTQVTDTQYF
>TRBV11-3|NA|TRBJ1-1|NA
TGTGCCAGCAGCTTAGCCCTCGGGGAGGCTTCCGAAGCTTTCTTT
CASSLALGEASEAFF
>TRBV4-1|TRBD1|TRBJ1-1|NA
TGCGCCAGCAGCCCCAGGGGGTACACTGAAGCTTTCTTT
CASSPRGYTEAFF
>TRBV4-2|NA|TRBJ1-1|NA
TGTGCCAGCAGCCCATCCGGGGGGGTGAACACTGAAGCTTTCTTT
CASSPSGGVNTEAFF
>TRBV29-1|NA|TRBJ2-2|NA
TGCAGCGTTGCGGGAGTCACCGGGGAGCTGTTTTTT
CSVAGVTGELFF
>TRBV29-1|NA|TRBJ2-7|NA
TGCAGCGTTGCCGGTGCCTTAGGGGGCGAGCAGTACTTC
CSVAGALGGEQYF
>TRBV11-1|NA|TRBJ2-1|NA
TGTGCCAGCAGCTTCAGTCGAAATTTTCTGGAGCAGTTCTTC
CASSFSRNFLEQFF
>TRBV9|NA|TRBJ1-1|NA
TGTGCCAGCAGCGTAGATCCAGGGTGGAACACTGAAGCTTTCTTT
CASSVDPGWNTEAFF
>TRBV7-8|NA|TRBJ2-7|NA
TGTGCCAGCAGCGGGGCGGGGGCCGGGGCCTACGAGCAGTACTTC
CASSGAGAGAYEQYF
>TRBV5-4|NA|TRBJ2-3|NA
TGTGCCAGCAGCTTGTTGGACGGAGATACGCAGTATTTT
CASSLLDGDTQYF
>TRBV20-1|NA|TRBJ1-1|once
TGCAGTGCTAGTCCCGGACAGAACACTGAAGCTTTCTTT
CSASPGQNTEAFF
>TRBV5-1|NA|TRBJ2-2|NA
TGCGCCAGCAGCTTGATGAGGTCGGACACCGGGGAGCTGTTTTTT
CASSLMRSDTGELFF
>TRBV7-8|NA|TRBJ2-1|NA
TGTGCCAGCAGCTTAACTCGGACTACCACCTACTACAATGAGCAGTTCTTC
CASSLTRTTTYYNEQFF
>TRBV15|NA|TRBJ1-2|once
TGTGCCACCAGCATGGGGGGGACGCTTCGATATGGCTACACCTTC
CATSMGGTLRYGYTF
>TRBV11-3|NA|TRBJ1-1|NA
TGTGCCAGCAGCTCAACTGCCCCGAACACTGAAGCTTTCTTT
CASSSTAPNTEAFF
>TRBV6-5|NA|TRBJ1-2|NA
TGTGCCAGCAGTTACTCGAAGGCTAGCACACACTATGGCTACACCTTC
CASSYSKASTHYGYTF
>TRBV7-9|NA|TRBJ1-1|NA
TGTGCCAGCAGCCCGAGAAGCGGGGAGAGTAACACTGAAGCTTTCTTT
CASSPRSGESNTEAFF
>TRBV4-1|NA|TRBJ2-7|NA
TGCGCCAGCAGCCAAGTTATCCCCAGCTCCTACGAGCAGTACTTC
CASSQVIPSSYEQYF
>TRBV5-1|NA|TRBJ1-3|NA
TGCGCCAGCAGCCCCTCCCTACAGGGAGGAAACACCATATATTTT
CASSPSLQGGNTIYF
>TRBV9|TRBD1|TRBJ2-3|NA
TGTGCCAGCAACCTGGGACAGGGGCGCACAGATACGCAGTATTTT
CASNLGQGRTDTQYF
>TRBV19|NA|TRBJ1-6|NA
TGTGCCAGTAGTATAGAAGCCGGGACGGGCAATAATTCACCCCTCCACTTT
CASSIEAGTGNNSPLHF
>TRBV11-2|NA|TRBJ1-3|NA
TGTGCCAGCAGCTTCACGGTGGATGCTGGTGGAAACACCATATATTTT
CASSFTVDAGGNTIYF
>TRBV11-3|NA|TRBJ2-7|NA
TGTGCCAGCAGTAGAAGGGGGGGCGCGGACCGCGAGCAGTACTTC
CASSRRGGADREQYF
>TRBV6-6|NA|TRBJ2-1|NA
TGTGCCAGCAGTTACTTTGACTGCTTCTTC
CASSYFDCFF
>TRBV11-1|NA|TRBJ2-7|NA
TGTGCCAGCAGCTTAGCGCGGGACAGCTCCTACGAGCAGTACTTC
CASSLARDSSYEQYF
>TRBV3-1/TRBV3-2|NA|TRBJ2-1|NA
TGTGCCAGCAGCCTCTGGGGGAATGAGCAGTTCTTC
CASSLWGNEQFF
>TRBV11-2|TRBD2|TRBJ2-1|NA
TGTGCCAGCAGCTTAGAGCCATACCAGCGGGAGACGAATGAGCAGTTCTTC
CASSLEPYQRETNEQFF
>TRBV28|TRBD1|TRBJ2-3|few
TGTGCCAGCAGTTTTAACAGGGGGGGCACAGATACGCAGTATTTT
CASSFNRGGTDTQYF